These T cell receptor beta chains were read from a single sample in a study of cytomegalovirus exposure and HLA in healthy donors. Here immunoSEQ multiplex PCR was the method, and the copy in TCRdb shows in-frame clones only, minus some. The sample has some 180,000 clones; approximately 11% are singletons. Sequencing was done on a sample of PBMCs. Source of these receptors: a man aged 45-60 years in good health and CMV-seropositive. Both conserved end residues are part of each CDR3. D genes are given only for firm matches. For some rows the clone size is stated as once, few or many, or as a class when expanded; others skip it.

d_call: NA; v_call: TRBV6-5; cdr3_length: 15; j_call: TRBJ2-6; clone_size: few; cdr3_nt: TGTGCCAGCAGTTACGGCGGAGGGGGGGCCAACGTCCTGACTTTC; cdr3_aa: CASSYGGGGANVLTF
d_call: TRBD1; v_call: TRBV11-3; cdr3_length: 13; j_call: TRBJ2-7; clone_size: few; cdr3_nt: TGTGCCAGCACCCCTCAGGGGGTGACCGAGCAGTACTTC; cdr3_aa: CASTPQGVTEQYF
d_call: NA; v_call: TRBV6-5; cdr3_length: 13; j_call: TRBJ1-6; clone_size: few; cdr3_nt: TGTGCCAGCAGTCCAGCGGGTAACTCACCCCTCCACTTT; cdr3_aa: CASSPAGNSPLHF
d_call: TRBD1; v_call: TRBV19; cdr3_length: 21; j_call: TRBJ1-5; clone_size: few; cdr3_nt: TGTGCCAGTAGTATTGAAGGACGGGGTCCCGGGACAGGGGGCATCAATCAGCCCCAGCATTTT; cdr3_aa: CASSIEGRGPGTGGINQPQHF
d_call: TRBD1; v_call: TRBV5-1; cdr3_length: 18; j_call: TRBJ2-6; clone_size: few; cdr3_nt: TGCGCCAGCAGCGGTGCGACAGGGAGCAGCTCTGGGGCCAACGTCCTGACTTTC; cdr3_aa: CASSGATGSSSGANVLTF
d_call: TRBD1; v_call: TRBV10-3; cdr3_length: 14; j_call: TRBJ1-5; clone_size: NA; cdr3_nt: TGTGCCATCAGGGGGACAGGGGACAGTCAGCCCCAGCATTTT; cdr3_aa: CAIRGTGDSQPQHF
d_call: TRBD1; v_call: TRBV7-9; cdr3_length: 15; j_call: TRBJ2-2; clone_size: few; cdr3_nt: TGTGCCAGCACGGGGGGACAGGGGAGAACCGGGGAGCTGTTTTTT; cdr3_aa: CASTGGQGRTGELFF
d_call: NA; v_call: TRBV19; cdr3_length: 17; j_call: TRBJ1-4; clone_size: NA; cdr3_nt: TGTGCCAGTAGTATCCGGGCAGGGATCGGGGGAAATGAAAAACTGTTTTTT; cdr3_aa: CASSIRAGIGGNEKLFF
d_call: TRBD1; v_call: TRBV10-3; cdr3_length: 14; j_call: TRBJ1-1; clone_size: few; cdr3_nt: TGTGCCATCAGTGAGAGGGGGCTGACCACTGAAGCTTTCTTT; cdr3_aa: CAISERGLTTEAFF
d_call: TRBD2; v_call: TRBV28; cdr3_length: 14; j_call: TRBJ2-5; clone_size: few; cdr3_nt: TGTGCCAGCAGACTAGCGGGGGGGGAGAAGACCCAGTACTTC; cdr3_aa: CASRLAGGEKTQYF
d_call: TRBD1; v_call: TRBV15; cdr3_length: 16; j_call: TRBJ2-5; clone_size: few; cdr3_nt: TGTGCCACCAGCAGACCACAGGGGAATCTGGTAGAGACCCAGTACTTC; cdr3_aa: CATSRPQGNLVETQYF
d_call: TRBD1; v_call: TRBV6-6; cdr3_length: 13; j_call: TRBJ1-2; clone_size: NA; cdr3_nt: TGTGCCAGCAGTCCTACAGGGGGGTATGGCTACACCTTC; cdr3_aa: CASSPTGGYGYTF
d_call: NA; v_call: TRBV6-5; cdr3_length: 14; j_call: TRBJ1-1; clone_size: NA; cdr3_nt: TGTGCCAGCAGTTACTTGGGGGGAGTCACTGAAGCTTTCTTT; cdr3_aa: CASSYLGGVTEAFF
d_call: TRBD1; v_call: TRBV10-3; cdr3_length: 18; j_call: TRBJ1-3; clone_size: NA; cdr3_nt: TGTGCCATCAGTGAGTCGCTTTGGGGACAGGGATCTGGAAACACCATATATTTT; cdr3_aa: CAISESLWGQGSGNTIYF
d_call: TRBD1; v_call: TRBV11-3; cdr3_length: 15; j_call: TRBJ1-1; clone_size: few; cdr3_nt: TGTGCCAGCAGCACCCGGACAGGGGGAGGCACTGAAGCTTTCTTT; cdr3_aa: CASSTRTGGGTEAFF
d_call: NA; v_call: TRBV6-5; cdr3_length: 14; j_call: TRBJ1-1; clone_size: NA; cdr3_nt: TGTGCCAGCAGTTTCAGGGTAGGGAACACTGAAGCTTTCTTT; cdr3_aa: CASSFRVGNTEAFF
d_call: NA; v_call: TRBV29-1; cdr3_length: 12; j_call: TRBJ2-3; clone_size: few; cdr3_nt: TGCAGCGTTGCCATCGGACTGGATACGCAGTATTTT; cdr3_aa: CSVAIGLDTQYF
d_call: TRBD2; v_call: TRBV6-6; cdr3_length: 12; j_call: TRBJ2-7; clone_size: NA; cdr3_nt: TGTGCCAGCAGGGGGGGGGTCTACGAGCAGTACTTC; cdr3_aa: CASRGGVYEQYF